Following are 23 T cell receptor beta chains from one sample sequenced in a study of PD-L1 blockade in urothelial cancer. TCRdb's table, derived via immunoSEQ multiplex PCR, lists solely in-frame clones and lacks some. The sample lists 20,000 to 30,000 clones, around nine tenths occurring once. The source was PBMCs, collected around atezolizumab (anti-PD-L1) treatment. The receptors originated from a man in his sixties with urothelial cancer.

The chain has TRBV30 and TRBJ1-2; 8 positions agree with TRBD1. Trimming took 5 bases from V and 10 from J; bases not matched to a gene: 9. The CDR3 totals 12 residues. The germline gives CDR1 GTSNPN, CDR2 SVGIG (reference sequence). CDR3 nucleotides: TGTGCCTGGGGACAGGGACCCCGTTCCTACACCTTC. Translation gives CAWGQGPRSYTF.

This chain connects TRBV10-3 to TRBJ2-7; 16 bases are shared with TRBD2. Germline-derived CDR1 and CDR2 are ENHRY and SYGVKD. Trimming removed 9 bases from V and 3 bases from J; junction bases left unmatched: 14. The CDR3 sequence is 18 residues long. CDR3 nucleotide sequence: TGTGCCATTTCTGACTACTCCGGGACTAGCGGGGGGGGCTACGAGCAGTACTTC. Residues: CAISDYSGTSGGGYEQYF.

The chain joins TRBV7-8 to TRBJ2-2; TRBD1 aligns across 7 bases. Germline V gives CDR1 SGHVS, CDR2 FQNEAQ. With V trimmed by 1 base and J by 5 bases, 10 bases remained unmatched. The CDR3 is 17 residues long. This CDR3 is CASSLEDRVLGTGELFF. The CDR3 DNA follows: TGTGCCAGCAGCTTAGAAGACAGGGTGCTTGGGACCGGGGAGCTGTTTTTT.

The chain uses TRBV11-2 and TRBJ2-5; TRBD1 matches 7 bases. The CDR3 consists of 18 residues. After removal of 2 bases from V and 1 base from J, the junction contained 13 bases not matched to a gene. The germline V gene has CDR1 SGHAT and CDR2 FQNNGV. Here the CDR3 reads CASSLRQVFGDSQETQYF. In DNA form, the CDR3 reads TGTGCCAGCAGCTTAAGACAGGTGTTCGGGGACAGCCAAGAGACCCAGTACTTC.

The V gene is TRBV19, the J gene TRBJ2-1; TRBD2 matches at 12 bases. V lost 5 bases, J lost 6 bases, and 8 bases stayed unmatched. The CDR3 totals 16 residues. Germline lookup yields CDR1 LNHDA and CDR2 SQIVND (reference sequence). The CDR3 DNA sequence: TGTGCCAGTAGTTCGTACTCTAGCGGGAGGGCCAATGAGCAGTTCTTC. It encodes CASSSYSSGRANEQFF.

This sequence joins TRBV19 and TRBJ2-3, with TRBD2 matching 10 bases. The CDR3 is made up of 13 amino acids. V dropped 9 bases and J dropped 4; count of bases not matched to a gene: 4. Germline CDR1 is LNHDA and CDR2 is SQIVND (reference sequence). This CDR3 reads CASRLAGADTQYF. The CDR3 DNA reads as TGTGCCAGCCGGCTAGCGGGGGCAGATACGCAGTATTTT.

The chain employs TRBV4-1 and TRBJ1-1, with 11 nucleotides matching TRBD1. Germline V gene sequence: CDR1 MGHRA, CDR2 YSYEKL. V lost 2 bases, J lost 2 bases, and 19 bases stayed unmatched. The CDR3 is 21 residues long. The CDR3 loop reads CASSQRLFRGQGDRANTEAFF. The CDR3 nucleotides read TGCGCCAGCAGCCAAAGGCTTTTTAGGGGACAGGGGGATCGGGCAAACACTGAAGCTTTCTTT.

The chain uses TRBV2 and TRBJ1-2, with a possible D match to TRBD1 (5 bases). The V gene's germline CDR1 is SNHLY and CDR2 FYNNEI. CDR3 length: 13 amino acids. V lost 9 bases and J 8 bases, leaving 19 bases between the germline ends. DNA of the CDR3: TGTGCCAGTAAAGACAGATATTATCGAGGCTACACCTTC. Translated, it gives CASKDRYYRGYTF.

The chain couples TRBV5-1 to TRBJ2-3; D perhaps matches TRBD2 (6 bases). The CDR3 consists of 14 residues. V lost 0 bases to trimming and J lost 5 bases, with 10 bases between them. Per the germline V gene, CDR1 is SGHRS and CDR2 is YFSETQ. The CDR3 loop reads CASSLVEGRDTQYF. The CDR3 DNA sequence: TGCGCCAGCAGCTTGGTGGAGGGCAGAGATACGCAGTATTTT.

V is TRBV5-1 and J is TRBJ1-6, with 9 positions matching TRBD1. There are 15 residues in the CDR3. With 3 bases clipped from V and 10 bases from J, the junction kept 8 bases outside the gene matches. The germline V gene has CDR1 SGHRS and CDR2 YFSETQ. Written as DNA, the CDR3 is TGCGCCAGCAGCTCGGCGACAGGGGGAGAATCACCCCTCCACTTT. The encoded protein is CASSSATGGESPLHF.

A note on this clone: In the same sample, other DNA sequences code for this CDR3. V gene TRBV5-1 combines with J gene TRBJ1-1; D might be TRBD1 (6 bases). V shed 5 bases and J shed 1 base, with 9 bases lying between them. Germline-derived CDR1 and CDR2 are SGHRS and YFSETQ. The CDR3 loop spans 13 amino acids. CDR3: CASSLQGNTEAFF. The CDR3 DNA reads TGCGCCAGCAGTCTACAGGGGAACACTGAAGCTTTCTTT.

The CDR3, as DNA: TGTGCCAGTACGGGGGTCAGTGGCAATCAGCCCCAGCATTTT. Amino acids: CASTGVSGNQPQHF. This rearrangement joins TRBV19 to TRBJ1-5; possible D gene TRBD1, 5 bases. V lost 7 bases, J lost 2 bases, and 12 bases lay in between. The CDR3 has 14 amino acids. Germline V gene lookup returns CDR1 LNHDA and CDR2 SQIVND (reference sequence).

This rearrangement joins TRBV14 to TRBJ2-7; D is unresolved. Per the germline V gene, CDR1 is SGHDN and CDR2 is FVKESK. The CDR3 is 15 amino acids. The ends were cut back, 0 bases at V and 1 base at J, with 10 bases in the middle. The CDR3 here is CASSQENRRSYEQYF. CDR3 bases: TGTGCCAGCAGCCAAGAGAATCGGCGGTCCTACGAGCAGTACTTC.

The chain links TRBV19 to TRBJ1-2; 7 bases map to TRBD1. V lost 2 bases and J lost 2; bases outside the gene matches: 8. Germline V lookup: CDR1 LNHDA, CDR2 SQIVND (reference sequence). The CDR3 loop spans 16 amino acids. The CDR3 is CASSIPTGLNNYGYTF. In DNA form, the CDR3 reads TGTGCCAGTAGTATACCGACAGGGCTCAACAACTATGGCTACACCTTC.

This clone was recorded a few times. The V and J genes are TRBV7-2 and TRBJ1-5; 7 bases match TRBD1. This CDR3 is 14 amino acids long. Germline loops: CDR1 SGHTA, CDR2 FQGNSA. Losses at the gene ends were 4 bases for V and 4 bases for J; bases not matched to a gene: 4. Here the CDR3 reads CASSWGQQNQPQHF. The CDR3, as DNA: TGTGCCAGCAGCTGGGGACAGCAAAATCAGCCCCAGCATTTT.

This chain links TRBV2 with TRBJ1-2; D remains unclear. The CDR3 spans 16 residues. CDR1 SNHLY and CDR2 FYNNEI come from the germline V gene. V was trimmed by 7 bases and J by 2 bases, leaving 20 bases between them. The CDR3: CASIRELTRQNYGYTF. DNA for the CDR3: TGTGCCAGCATAAGGGAGCTAACCAGACAAAACTATGGCTACACCTTC.

This rearrangement joins TRBV5-4 to TRBJ1-1; TRBD1 matches 8 bases. The ends lost 4 bases at V and 5 bases at J; junction bases unmatched: 10. CDR3 size: 15 residues. Germline values: CDR1 SGHNT, CDR2 YYREEE (reference sequence). CDR3 coding DNA: TGTGCCAGCAGCACCTCACCGGACAGGGTGACTGAAGCTTTCTTT. Amino acids: CASSTSPDRVTEAFF.

This sequence joins TRBV9 and TRBJ1-3; 7 bases line up with TRBD1. Germline-derived CDR1 and CDR2 are SGDLS and YYNGEE. V lost 4 bases to trimming and J lost 0 bases; unmatched junction nucleotides: 4. This CDR3 is 15 amino acids long. The CDR3 sequence: CASSPQGSSGNTIYF. CDR3 DNA sequence: TGTGCCAGCAGCCCACAGGGGAGCTCTGGAAACACCATATATTTT.

The rearrangement links TRBV20-1 to TRBJ2-7; D not resolved. Trimming cost V 3 bases and J 7 bases, with 10 bases left between them. The germline gives CDR1 DFQATT, CDR2 SNEGSKA (reference sequence). This CDR3 region has 11 residues. The CDR3 reads CSASLAEEQYF. CDR3 sequence (DNA): TGCAGTGCTAGTTTGGCGGAAGAGCAGTACTTC.

J is TRBJ1-6 and V is TRBV18; TRBD1 aligns across 8 bases. This CDR3 spans 15 amino acids. Germline V gene data show CDR1 as KGHSH and CDR2 as LQKENI. V gave up 2 bases and J gave up 9 bases; unmatched junction bases: 6. The CDR3 loop is CASSPKTGVVSPLHF. CDR3 coding DNA: TGTGCCAGCTCACCAAAGACAGGGGTAGTTTCACCCCTCCACTTT.

The chain combines TRBV15 with TRBJ2-7; possible D gene TRBD2, 5 bases. Germline CDR1 and CDR2: LNHNV and YYDKDF (reference sequence). V was clipped by 0 bases and J by 6 bases, with 18 bases between them. The CDR3 is made up of 16 amino acids. In DNA, the CDR3 is TGTGCCACCAGCAGAGATCCGGTTACAGTAGGGAGCGAGCAGTACTTC. It translates to CATSRDPVTVGSEQYF.

CDR3 region: CSVGLTSTDTQYF. Written as DNA, the CDR3 is TGCAGCGTTGGACTCACTAGCACAGATACGCAGTATTTT. The chain carries TRBV29-1 and TRBJ2-3; D is unresolved. This CDR3 contains 13 residues. CDR1 and CDR2 (germline): SQVTM, ANQGSEA. V gave up 4 bases and J gave up 0 bases, with 8 bases separating them.

The chain links TRBV28 to TRBJ2-2, with 9 bases identical to TRBD2. The CDR3 covers 16 residues. Germline loops: CDR1 MDHEN, CDR2 SYDVKM. J gave up 7 bases and V 4 bases, and 10 bases lay outside the gene matches. The CDR3 region is CASSYPGGTSIGELFF. CDR3 sequence (DNA): TGTGCCAGCAGTTACCCCGGCGGGACTAGCATCGGGGAGCTGTTTTTT.